One sample yielded the 19 T cell receptor beta chains listed below, sequenced in a study of HIV-infected patients and healthy controls (dated by TCRdb to about 2014). Follow-up blood was drawn from HIV-infected patients roughly three months, about 14 weeks, after the initiation of antiretroviral therapy. Whole blood was used without cell fractionation, so all unsorted peripheral T cells were reflected in the repertoire. The library was obtained by 5' RACE. The sequencing machine was an Illumina MiSeq. 400 to 550 ng RNA was reverse transcribed with SuperScript III using primers against the alpha and beta constant regions. Alpha and beta chain libraries were generated separately via chain-specific third strand synthesis with multiplexing indices. TCRdb applied fastp at Q25 and MiXCR to the public reads, then kept only in-frame beta chains. Each CDR3 protein appears once, grouped with its most common genes and DNA. The sample includes roughly 13,000 distinct CDR3 sequences, with around 12% observed a single time. The ten largest clones capture approximately 42% of the sample.

The sequences come from blood, collected during antiretroviral therapy. The origin of the receptors is an adult with HIV infection. The donor label of this sample is uncertain.

On this clonotype itself: Just one base apart from a much larger clone, this may be a read error. The chain carries TRBV3-1 and TRBJ2-1; TRBD2 is a possible D gene (6 bases). CDR3 size: 14 residues. In germline, CDR1 is LGHDT, CDR2 YNNKEL (reference sequence). CDR3 DNA: TGTGCCAGCAGCTATCTATGGGGGGATGGTGAGAAGTTCTTC. It translates to CASSYLWGDGEKFF.

The CDR3 coding sequence is TGTGCCAGTAGTCTGGACCCTAGCGGGACTGAAGCTTTCTTT. Protein product: CASSLDPSGTEAFF. The chain uses TRBV19 and TRBJ1-1; D is undetermined. The length of the CDR3 is 14 residues. Germline V gene data show CDR1 as LNHDA and CDR2 as SQIVND (reference sequence). The ends were cut back, 5 bases at V and 5 bases at J, with 15 bases in the middle.

This clonotype has ten or more counts. The chain couples TRBV9 to TRBJ2-7, with D maybe TRBD2 (6 bases). V was pared by 2 bases and J by 4 bases, with 10 bases between. Germline lookup yields CDR1 SGDLS and CDR2 YYNGEE. CDR3 length equals 13 residues. The CDR3 protein is CASSVSGAYEQYF. CDR3 DNA: TGTGCCAGCAGCGTCTCGGGAGCGTACGAGCAGTACTTC.

This clonotype is classed as medium-sized. The chain couples TRBV10-1 to TRBJ2-3; D is undetermined. Germline V gene data show CDR1 as WNHNN and CDR2 as SYGVQD (reference sequence). Trimming took off 7 bases at V and 1 base at J, with 15 bases between the two ends. The CDR3 length is 15 residues. The CDR3 region is CASIPLGRGTDTQYF. For the CDR3, the DNA is TGCGCCAGCATACCGCTAGGAAGGGGCACAGATACGCAGTATTTT.

This clonotype was seen more than once but under ten times. The chain couples TRBV28 to TRBJ2-3; D remains unclear. There are 11 residues in the CDR3. Germline assignment: CDR1 MDHEN and CDR2 SYDVKM. V lost 3 bases and J lost 5, with 3 bases in between. Here the CDR3 reads CASSFGDTQYF. Here the CDR3 DNA reads TGTGCCAGCAGTTTTGGAGATACGCAGTATTTT.

This clonotype showed up many times. The chain links TRBV29-1 to TRBJ2-7; possibly TRBD1 for D (5 bases). CDR1 is SQVTM, CDR2 ANQGSEA, per germline. The CDR3 is made up of 13 amino acids. Between the trimmed V and J ends, which lost 5 bases and 0 bases, there was a span of 11 bases. CDR3 DNA sequence: TGCAGCGTTAGGTCAGGGAACTCCTACGAGCAGTACTTC. This sequence encodes CSVRSGNSYEQYF.

This clonotype was seen at least ten times. The rearrangement joins TRBV7-2 to TRBJ2-1; 8 nucleotides line up with TRBD2. CDR3 length: 17 amino acids. After removal of 1 base from V and 2 bases from J, the junction contained 7 bases not matched to a gene. Per the germline V gene, CDR1 is SGHTA and CDR2 is FQGNSA. CDR3 in amino acids: CASSLDSLAGTYNEQFF. In DNA, the CDR3 is TGTGCCAGCAGCTTAGATTCCCTAGCGGGTACCTACAATGAGCAGTTCTTC.

For the CDR3, the DNA is TGTGCCAGCAGCCAAGATTCGATGAACACCGGGGAGCTGTTTTTT. It encodes CASSQDSMNTGELFF. The chain recombines TRBV4-2 with TRBJ2-2; no definite D call. Trimming took 0 bases from V and 1 from J, leaving 6 bases between them. The CDR3 extends over 15 amino acids. The germline gives CDR1 LGHNA, CDR2 YNFKEQ.

This clonotype was observed many times. The chain couples TRBV5-5 to TRBJ2-3, with 13 bases identical to TRBD2. Trimming cost V 1 base and J 11 bases; bases outside gene matches: 13. The CDR3 length is 17 residues. Germline-derived CDR1 and CDR2 are SGHKS and YYEKEE (reference sequence). DNA for the CDR3: TGTGCCAGCAGCTTGAGGGGGACTAGCGGGGAGAGGGGTGGGCAGTATTTT. It encodes CASSLRGTSGERGGQYF.

The chain carries TRBV7-3 and TRBJ2-5; possible D gene TRBD1, 6 bases. The germline V gene encodes CDR1 SGHTA and CDR2 FQGTGA. The CDR3 extends over 14 amino acids. The V end lost 5 bases, the J end lost 4 bases, and 14 bases lay between the germline ends. This CDR3 reads CASSVTRGSETQYF. DNA for the CDR3: TGTGCCAGCAGCGTTACGAGGGGGTCAGAGACCCAGTACTTC.

This clonotype appeared many times. J is TRBJ2-5 and V is TRBV3-1; 9 nucleotides agree with TRBD2. After removal of 4 bases from V and 5 bases from J, the junction contained 5 bases not matched to a gene. The CDR3 totals 14 residues. Germline loops: CDR1 LGHDT, CDR2 YNNKEL (reference sequence). CDR3 sequence reads: CASSRSGRRETQYF. CDR3 DNA: TGTGCCAGCAGCCGGAGCGGGAGGAGGGAGACCCAGTACTTC.

The J gene is TRBJ1-6, the V gene TRBV3-1, with D maybe TRBD1 (5 bases). The CDR3 runs to 18 residues. In germline, CDR1 is LGHDT, CDR2 YNNKEL (reference sequence). Trimming left V 4 bases short and J 7 bases short, with 23 bases between. The CDR3 loop is CASSPRDRGPEKNSPLHF. The DNA for the CDR3 is TGTGCCAGCAGCCCCAGGGACCGGGGCCCAGAAAAGAATTCACCCCTCCACTTT.

The chain carries TRBV19 and TRBJ1-3; D remains ambiguous. Germline-derived CDR1 and CDR2 are LNHDA and SQIVND (reference sequence). V was clipped by 3 bases and J by 4 bases, with 16 bases between them. The CDR3 extends over 16 amino acids. DNA for the CDR3: TGTGCCAGTAGTATGAACCGTGGGCAGCCCGGAAACACCATATATTTT. It yields the protein CASSMNRGQPGNTIYF.

There are many counts of this clonotype. The chain employs TRBV3-1 and TRBJ1-2; D unresolved. There are 15 residues in the CDR3. V was trimmed by 1 base and J by 0 bases, leaving 9 bases between them. The germline V gene has CDR1 LGHDT and CDR2 YNNKEL (reference sequence). The CDR3 region is CASSQAGRANYGYTF. The DNA for the CDR3 is TGTGCCAGCAGCCAAGCCGGCCGAGCTAACTATGGCTACACCTTC.

This clonotype was seen repeatedly, ten times or more. This sequence joins TRBV29-1 and TRBJ2-7, with TRBD1 matching over 9 bases. The CDR3 runs to 13 residues. From germline, CDR1 is SQVTM and CDR2 ANQGSEA. Losses at the gene ends were 7 bases for V and 5 bases for J; bases not matched to a gene: 9. Here the CDR3 DNA reads TGCAGCGGTACCGGGACAGGGATAAACGAGCAGTACTTC. Its translation: CSGTGTGINEQYF.

V gene TRBV20-1 combines with J gene TRBJ2-5; possibly TRBD2 for D (5 bases). Germline lookup yields CDR1 DFQATT and CDR2 SNEGSKA (reference sequence). The ends were cut back, 3 bases at V and 3 bases at J, with 17 bases in the middle. CDR3 length: 15 amino acids. The CDR3 DNA sequence: TGCAGTGCTAGGCCTGCGGACGCCGGGGAAGAGACCCAGTACTTC. This sequence encodes CSARPADAGEETQYF.

This clonotype was recorded at least ten times. This chain connects TRBV12-3 or TRBV12-4 to TRBJ2-2, with 7 bases identical to TRBD2. The trim removed 1 base at V and 4 bases at J, leaving 6 bases unmatched. This CDR3 is built from 16 residues. The CDR3 protein is CASSLGGGVVTGELFF. The CDR3 DNA follows: TGTGCCAGCAGTTTAGGGGGAGGGGTGGTCACCGGGGAGCTGTTTTTT.

This clonotype was detected only a few times. The chain joins TRBV29-1 to TRBJ2-6; D is unclear. Trimming took 2 bases from V and 0 from J, leaving 14 bases between them. In germline, CDR1 is SQVTM, CDR2 ANQGSEA. CDR3 length equals 17 residues. The CDR3 coding sequence is TGCAGCGTTGAAACAAGTCGCGGCCGCTCTGGGGCCAACGTCCTGACTTTC. Translated, it gives CSVETSRGRSGANVLTF.

The chain couples TRBV12-3 or TRBV12-4 to TRBJ1-5; D ambiguous. The length of the CDR3 is 14 residues. V was clipped by 2 bases and J by 7 bases, with 12 bases between them. The CDR3 loop reads CASSLSLSEQPQHF. In DNA form, the CDR3 reads TGTGCCAGCAGTTTATCCCTATCGGAGCAGCCCCAGCATTTT.